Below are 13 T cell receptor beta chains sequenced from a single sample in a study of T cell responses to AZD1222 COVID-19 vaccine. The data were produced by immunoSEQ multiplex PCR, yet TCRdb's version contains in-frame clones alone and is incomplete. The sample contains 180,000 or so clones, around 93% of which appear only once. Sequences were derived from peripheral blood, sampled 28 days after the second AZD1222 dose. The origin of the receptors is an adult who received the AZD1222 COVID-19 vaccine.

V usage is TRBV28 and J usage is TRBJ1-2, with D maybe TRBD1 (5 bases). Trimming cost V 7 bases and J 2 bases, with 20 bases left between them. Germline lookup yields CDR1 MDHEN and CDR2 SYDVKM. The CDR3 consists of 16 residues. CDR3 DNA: TGTGCCAGCAATCCCCACCCCTTTCAGGGAAACTATGGCTACACCTTC. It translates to CASNPHPFQGNYGYTF.

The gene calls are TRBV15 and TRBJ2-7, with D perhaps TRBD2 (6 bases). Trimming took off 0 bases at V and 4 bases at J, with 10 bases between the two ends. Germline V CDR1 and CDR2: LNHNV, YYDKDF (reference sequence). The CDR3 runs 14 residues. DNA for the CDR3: TGTGCCACCAGCAGAGAGGGGGGTTGGTACGAGCAGTACTTC. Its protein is CATSREGGWYEQYF.

CDR3 DNA: TGTGCCAGCACCAAGGGGGGGAACACTGAAGCTTTCTTT. The encoded protein is CASTKGGNTEAFF. V gene TRBV6-5 combines with J gene TRBJ1-1; D might be TRBD1 (6 bases). V dropped 7 bases and J dropped 1 base, with 10 bases sitting between them. Germline V gives CDR1 MNHEY, CDR2 SVGAGI. The length of the CDR3 is 13 residues.

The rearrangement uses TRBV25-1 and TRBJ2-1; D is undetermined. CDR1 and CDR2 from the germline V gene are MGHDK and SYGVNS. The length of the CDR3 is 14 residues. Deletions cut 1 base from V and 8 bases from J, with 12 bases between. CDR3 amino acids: CASSESLPGDEQFF. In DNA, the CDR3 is TGTGCCAGCAGTGAATCCCTCCCGGGTGATGAGCAGTTCTTC.

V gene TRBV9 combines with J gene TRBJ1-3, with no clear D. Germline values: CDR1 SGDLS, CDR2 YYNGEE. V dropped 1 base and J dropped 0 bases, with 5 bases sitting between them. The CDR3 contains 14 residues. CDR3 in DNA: TGTGCCAGCAGCGTACAGGCCTCTGGAAACACCATATATTTT. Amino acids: CASSVQASGNTIYF.

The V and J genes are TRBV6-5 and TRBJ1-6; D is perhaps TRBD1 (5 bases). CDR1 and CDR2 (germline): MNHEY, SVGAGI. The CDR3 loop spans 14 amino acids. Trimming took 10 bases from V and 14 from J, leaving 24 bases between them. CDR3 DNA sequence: TGTGCCACCCGAGCCCCCGGGGGAGGAAGGTCCCTCCACTTT. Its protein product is CATRAPGGGRSLHF.

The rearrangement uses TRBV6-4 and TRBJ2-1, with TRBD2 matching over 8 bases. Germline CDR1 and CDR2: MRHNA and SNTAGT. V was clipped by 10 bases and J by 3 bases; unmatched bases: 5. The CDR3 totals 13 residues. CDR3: CATSGGNYNEQFF. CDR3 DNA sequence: TGTGCCACCTCGGGGGGGAACTACAATGAGCAGTTCTTC.

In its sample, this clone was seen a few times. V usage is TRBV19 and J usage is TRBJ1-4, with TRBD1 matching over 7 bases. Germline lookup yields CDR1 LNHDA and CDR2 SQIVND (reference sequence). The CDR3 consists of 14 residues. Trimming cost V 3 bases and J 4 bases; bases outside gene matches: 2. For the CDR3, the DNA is TGTGCCAGTAGTATTCGACAGGGTAATGAAAAACTGTTTTTT. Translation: CASSIRQGNEKLFF.

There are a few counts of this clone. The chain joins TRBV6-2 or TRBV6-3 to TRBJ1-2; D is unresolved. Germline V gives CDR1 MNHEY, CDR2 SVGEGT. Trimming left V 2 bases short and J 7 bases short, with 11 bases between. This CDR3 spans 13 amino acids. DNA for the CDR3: TGTGCCAGCAGTTACGTCCCGGCGGGTGGCTACACCTTC. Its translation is CASSYVPAGGYTF.

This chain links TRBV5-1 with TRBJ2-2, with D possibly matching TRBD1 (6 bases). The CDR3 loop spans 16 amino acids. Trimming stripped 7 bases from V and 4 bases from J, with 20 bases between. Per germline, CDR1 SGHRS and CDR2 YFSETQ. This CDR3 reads CASRMISVGATGELFF. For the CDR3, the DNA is TGCGCCAGCCGTATGATATCCGTGGGGGCCACCGGGGAGCTGTTTTTT.

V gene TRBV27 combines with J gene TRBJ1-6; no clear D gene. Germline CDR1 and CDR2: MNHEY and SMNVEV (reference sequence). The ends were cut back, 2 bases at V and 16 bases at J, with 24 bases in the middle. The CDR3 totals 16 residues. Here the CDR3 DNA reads TGTGCCAGCAGTTTAGTGAGTTTAGGCCCAGATCATAAACTCCACTTT. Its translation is CASSLVSLGPDHKLHF.

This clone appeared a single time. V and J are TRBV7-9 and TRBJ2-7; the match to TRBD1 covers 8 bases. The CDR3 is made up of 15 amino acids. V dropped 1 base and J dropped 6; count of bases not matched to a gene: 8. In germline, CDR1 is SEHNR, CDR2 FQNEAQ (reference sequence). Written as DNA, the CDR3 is TGTGCCAGCAGCTTAGGGGGCAGGGGGCTAACCGAGCAGTACTTC. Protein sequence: CASSLGGRGLTEQYF.

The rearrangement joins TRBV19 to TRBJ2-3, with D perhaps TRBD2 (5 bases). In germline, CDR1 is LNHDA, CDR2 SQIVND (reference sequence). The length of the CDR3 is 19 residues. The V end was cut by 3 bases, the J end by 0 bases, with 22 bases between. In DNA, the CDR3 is TGTGCCAGTAGTATGCTACTAGGCGGAGCCTTTCCGAGCACAGATACGCAGTATTTT. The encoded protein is CASSMLLGGAFPSTDTQYF. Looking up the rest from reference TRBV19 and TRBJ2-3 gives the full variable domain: DGGITQSPKYLFRKEGQNVTLSCEQNLNHDAMYWYRQDPGQGLRLIYYSQIVNDFQKGDIAEGYSVSREKKESFPLTVTSAQKNPTAFYLCASSMLLGGAFPSTDTQYFGPGTRLTVL.